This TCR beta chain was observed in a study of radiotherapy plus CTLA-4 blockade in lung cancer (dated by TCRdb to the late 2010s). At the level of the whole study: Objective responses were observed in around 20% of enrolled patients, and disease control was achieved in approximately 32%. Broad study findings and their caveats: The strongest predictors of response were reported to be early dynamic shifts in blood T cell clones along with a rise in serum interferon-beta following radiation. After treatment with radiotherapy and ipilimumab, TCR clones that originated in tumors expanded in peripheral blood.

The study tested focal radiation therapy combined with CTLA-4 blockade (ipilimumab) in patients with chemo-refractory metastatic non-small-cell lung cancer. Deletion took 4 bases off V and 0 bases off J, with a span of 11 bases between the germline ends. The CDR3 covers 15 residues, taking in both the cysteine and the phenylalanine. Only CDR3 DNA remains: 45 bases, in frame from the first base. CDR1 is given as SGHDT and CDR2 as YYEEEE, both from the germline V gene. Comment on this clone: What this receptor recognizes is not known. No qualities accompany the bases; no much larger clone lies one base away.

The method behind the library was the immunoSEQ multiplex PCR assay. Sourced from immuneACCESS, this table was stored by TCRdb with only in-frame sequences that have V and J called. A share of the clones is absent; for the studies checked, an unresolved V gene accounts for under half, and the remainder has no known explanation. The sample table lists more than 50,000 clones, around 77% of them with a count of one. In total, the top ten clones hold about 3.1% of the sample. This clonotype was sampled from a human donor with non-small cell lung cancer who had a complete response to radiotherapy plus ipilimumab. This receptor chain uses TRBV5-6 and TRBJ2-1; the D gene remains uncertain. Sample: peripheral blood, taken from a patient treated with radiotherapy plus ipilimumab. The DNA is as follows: TGTGCCAGCAGCGTGTCGTGGAGCTCCTACAATGAGCAGTTCTTC. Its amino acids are CASSVSWSSYNEQFF.